This entry features one TCR beta chain sequence. Its antigen is not known. This entry belongs to a study of T cell responses to AZD1222 COVID-19 vaccine. Study-level results: Repertoire sampling happened only post peak T cell response. As reported, nearly half of all spike-specific TCRs target variant regions that are unmutated. Regions 160-218 and 743-854 dominated among vaccine-associated CD4 TCRs spanning spike.

The V and J ends lost 3 bases and 0 bases respectively, with 12 bases between them. The CDR3 sequence is 15 residues long. The germline V gene has CDR1 GTSNPN and CDR2 SVGIG (reference sequence). Method: immunoSEQ multiplex PCR; TCRdb's copy keeps in-frame clones and lacks some. This sample carries about 150,000 clones, around 89% of them seen once, and the ten largest clones take under 3.5%. The rearrangement uses TRBV30 and TRBJ2-1; D perhaps matches TRBD2 (5 bases). Sample: peripheral blood, taken on day 0 of MenACWY control vaccination. The source is an adult in good health. CDR3 region: CAWRALGSSYNEQFF. The CDR3 DNA reads as TGTGCCTGGAGGGCACTAGGGAGCTCCTACAATGAGCAGTTCTTC.